This is a list of T cell receptor beta chains from one sample in a study of regulatory T cells in long-lasting Graves disease. TCRdb re-called the multiplex PCR reads through MiXCR, storing one row per CDR3 protein. Of more than 300,000 distinct CDR3 sequences listed, 12% are singletons. The sample was also linked to a second study, of T cells in Graves' hyperthyroidism and ophthalmopathy.

Sequenced here: peripheral blood mononuclear cells (PBMCs), sampled at new diagnosis, from a patient treated with antithyroid drugs. The receptors stem from a woman aged 18-29 years with Graves disease. Each CDR3 is given with its conserved first and last residue.

v_gene: TRBV15; len: 13; CDR3aa: CATSRDAQGTQYF
v_gene: TRBV11-2; len: 16; CDR3aa: CASSSGQSYSTDTQYF
v_gene: TRBV7-9; len: 14; CDR3aa: CASNPLSGGYEQYF
v_gene: TRBV4-1; len: 17; CDR3aa: CASSLLGQGGLTDTQYF
v_gene: TRBV20-1; len: 14; CDR3aa: CSASGGSSAYEQYF
v_gene: TRBV7-2; len: 18; CDR3aa: CASSSRTSGRLRADTQYF
v_gene: TRBV12-3/TRBV12-4; len: 13; CDR3aa: CASSHGLAYEQYF
v_gene: TRBV7-8; len: 15; CDR3aa: CASSLASPIYNEQFF
v_gene: TRBV4-1; len: 13; CDR3aa: CASGLVTNTEAFF
v_gene: TRBV29-1; len: 13; CDR3aa: CSVLASSYNEQFF
v_gene: TRBV28; len: 14; CDR3aa: CASTLGLAGYEQYF
v_gene: TRBV28; len: 15; CDR3aa: CASRAWTGGRDEQYF
v_gene: TRBV9; len: 12; CDR3aa: CASSVEGGEQYF
v_gene: TRBV18; len: 18; CDR3aa: CASSPTPTRFATKNIQYF
v_gene: TRBV19; len: 12; CDR3aa: CASSPHQGGYTF
v_gene: TRBV6-2/TRBV6-3; len: 15; CDR3aa: CASRPQRMGTYEQYF
v_gene: TRBV18; len: 13; CDR3aa: CASSPAYANGYTF
v_gene: TRBV19; len: 18; CDR3aa: CASTPGQGALWSNQPQHF
v_gene: TRBV7-9; len: 15; CDR3aa: CASSPGNRGNSPLHF
v_gene: TRBV2; len: 16; CDR3aa: CASTFGGRHSGNTIYF
v_gene: TRBV29-1; len: 12; CDR3aa: CSVSGVYTEAFF
v_gene: TRBV19; len: 14; CDR3aa: CASSTQGSNQPQHF
v_gene: TRBV2; len: 14; CDR3aa: CASGRARTLDEQFF
v_gene: TRBV28; len: 14; CDR3aa: CASSARQGNTEAFF
v_gene: TRBV9; len: 12; CDR3aa: CASWDSLYGYTF
v_gene: TRBV19; len: 16; CDR3aa: CASSIKTSGLNNEQFF
v_gene: TRBV30; len: 16; CDR3aa: CAWDPLSPGRQETQYF
v_gene: TRBV6-1; len: 15; CDR3aa: CASSPDLSGANVLTF
v_gene: TRBV28; len: 12; CDR3aa: CASYFRAGELFF
v_gene: TRBV6-1; len: 13; CDR3aa: CASKARDNYEQYF
v_gene: TRBV29-1; len: 13; CDR3aa: CSVDEGGGPGYTF
v_gene: TRBV5-5; len: 15; CDR3aa: CASSSGTGTLDTQYF
v_gene: TRBV10-3; len: 14; CDR3aa: CAISGRQGGTEAFF
v_gene: TRBV20-1; len: 13; CDR3aa: CSARESWEGEQFF
v_gene: TRBV29-1; len: 15; CDR3aa: CSVGKRLADYNEQFF
v_gene: TRBV6-2/TRBV6-3; len: 11; CDR3aa: CASSEYQPQHF
v_gene: TRBV19; len: 15; CDR3aa: CASSPRLAGDGELFF
v_gene: TRBV11-3; len: 13; CDR3aa: CASSFNRDNEQFF
v_gene: TRBV4-1; len: 15; CDR3aa: CASSHLSATNYGYTF
v_gene: TRBV7-2; len: 14; CDR3aa: CASMRGSHSYEQYF
v_gene: TRBV12-3/TRBV12-4; len: 14; CDR3aa: CVSRLTVTNYGYTF
v_gene: TRBV7-7; len: 13; CDR3aa: CASSPTLGEKLFF
v_gene: TRBV7-9; len: 16; CDR3aa: CASSLFRGQSDEKLFF
v_gene: TRBV19; len: 13; CDR3aa: CASRTGPRGEQLF
v_gene: TRBV7-6; len: 14; CDR3aa: CASSYDRGLKLLHF
v_gene: TRBV7-9; len: 14; CDR3aa: CASSPGTGWTEAFF
v_gene: TRBV12-3/TRBV12-4; len: 15; CDR3aa: CASIPGGQINEKLFF
v_gene: TRBV7-8; len: 18; CDR3aa: CASSLGLLGQGKFNEQFF
v_gene: TRBV6-2/TRBV6-3; len: 14; CDR3aa: CASTAGALAGEQFF
v_gene: TRBV12-3/TRBV12-4; len: 13; CDR3aa: CASTDSNNQPQHF
v_gene: TRBV28; len: 15; CDR3aa: CASSRTGANTGELFF
v_gene: TRBV3-1; len: 15; CDR3aa: CASSQDTGMNTEAFF
v_gene: TRBV4-3; len: 14; CDR3aa: CASSQENSVYEQYF
v_gene: TRBV19; len: 13; CDR3aa: CASSIGVSREAFF
v_gene: TRBV6-2/TRBV6-3; len: 12; CDR3aa: CASSPGLYGYTF